These 24 T cell receptor beta chains share one sample of origin, sequenced in a study of T cells after yellow fever vaccination (dated by TCRdb to about 2019). What the treatment or condition label conveys for this sample: live attenuated yellow fever vaccine strain. Libraries came from 5' RACE. Sequencing took place on an Illumina NovaSeq 6000. In TCRdb, the public reads were trimmed at Q25 with fastp and aligned with MiXCR, with productive beta chains retained. Identical CDR3 proteins give one entry, which carries the most common genes and DNA. The sample data list a few hundred thousand distinct CDR3 sequences, and 18% of these were observed just once. Of the sample, over 15% is held by the ten largest clones. Here the sequenced sample was PBMCs, taken before the yellow fever booster vaccination. The receptors shown here come from a man aged 18 to 30 who received the YFV17D yellow fever vaccine.

This clonotype came up a few times. V is TRBV27 and J is TRBJ1-1; no firm D call. Per germline, CDR1 MNHEY and CDR2 SMNVEV (reference sequence). This CDR3 has 14 amino acids. V was shortened by 8 bases and J by 4 bases, with 17 bases between the two germline ends. In DNA form, the CDR3 reads TGTGCCAGCCACCTTGGCGGGGAGCGCACTGAAGCTTTCTTT. This sequence encodes CASHLGGERTEAFF.

The gene calls are TRBV6-5 and TRBJ2-5, with D perhaps TRBD2 (5 bases). The ends were cut back, 3 bases at V and 4 bases at J, with 12 bases in the middle. CDR3 length: 14 residues. Looked up from germline, CDR1 is MNHEY and CDR2 is SVGAGI. The CDR3 coding sequence is TGTGCCAGCAGTTATGTTGAGGGCCGAGAGACCCAGTACTTC. This translates into CASSYVEGRETQYF.

This rearrangement joins TRBV15 to TRBJ1-1; a possible D gene is TRBD1 (5 bases). The CDR3 spans 13 residues. Germline V lookup: CDR1 LNHNV, CDR2 YYDKDF (reference sequence). The V and J ends lost 5 bases and 6 bases respectively, with 13 bases between them. The CDR3 loop is CATSVGLGAEAFF. The CDR3 coding sequence is TGTGCCACCAGCGTAGGATTAGGGGCTGAAGCTTTCTTT.

The V gene is TRBV27, the J gene TRBJ1-5, with D unresolved. Trimming took 7 bases from V and 0 from J, leaving 10 bases between them. Germline loops: CDR1 MNHEY, CDR2 SMNVEV (reference sequence). The CDR3 is made up of 14 amino acids. The CDR3 nucleotides are TGTGCCAGCATGCCCGGGTATAGCAATCAGCCCCAGCATTTT. This translates into CASMPGYSNQPQHF.

This clonotype has more than one count but fewer than ten. The chain joins TRBV20-1 to TRBJ1-5, with 10 bases identical to TRBD1. The CDR3 is 15 amino acids. Germline V CDR1 and CDR2: DFQATT, SNEGSKA (reference sequence). V gave up 3 bases and J gave up 5 bases; unmatched junction bases: 7. The CDR3 here is CSARTGGSLHQPQHF. The CDR3 DNA reads as TGCAGTGCTAGGACAGGGGGCTCCCTCCATCAGCCCCAGCATTTT.

The table lists this clonotype with a few counts. This chain uses TRBV7-6 with TRBJ1-1, with 7 bases matching TRBD1. V shed 5 bases and J 7 bases; nucleotides not matched to a gene: 4. CDR1 is SGHVS, CDR2 FNYEAQ, per germline. The CDR3 spans 12 residues. The CDR3 protein is CASSRWDSEAFF. The DNA of the CDR3 is TGTGCCAGCAGCCGCTGGGACAGTGAAGCTTTCTTT.

Only a few counts were recorded for this clonotype. The rearrangement uses TRBV18 and TRBJ2-7; possibly TRBD1 or TRBD2 for D (5 bases each). The CDR3 totals 14 residues. Trimming took 4 bases from V and 2 from J, leaving 12 bases between them. CDR1 KGHSH and CDR2 LQKENI come from the germline V gene. CDR3 region: CASSLSMGAYEQYV. For the CDR3, the DNA is TGTGCCAGCTCACTTTCGATGGGGGCCTACGAGCAGTACGTC.

The chain combines TRBV4-3 with TRBJ2-1; D is uncertain. CDR1 is LGHNA, CDR2 YSLEER, per germline. V was clipped by 0 bases and J by 0 bases, with 6 bases between them. The CDR3 contains 15 residues. Written as DNA, the CDR3 is TGCGCCAGCAGCCAAGAGGCTAGCTCCTACAATGAGCAGTTCTTC. Translating gives CASSQEASSYNEQFF.

This clonotype was counted only a few times. The V gene is TRBV29-1, the J gene TRBJ1-2; 7 nucleotides align to TRBD1. V dropped 7 bases and J dropped 4; count of bases not matched to a gene: 9. CDR3 length equals 13 residues. CDR1 and CDR2 (germline): SQVTM, ANQGSEA. The CDR3 DNA sequence: TGCAGCGCTACGGACAGGTCTGGCTATGGCTACACCTTC. Amino acids: CSATDRSGYGYTF.

V is TRBV2 and J is TRBJ1-2; D uncertain. Per germline, CDR1 SNHLY and CDR2 FYNNEI. This CDR3 is built from 13 residues. V shed 9 bases and J shed 4 bases, with 15 bases lying between them. CDR3 DNA sequence: TGTGCCAGAGCGCGGGGAGGGCTCTATGGCTACACCTTC. This translates into CARARGGLYGYTF.

The chain's CDR3 is CASSSGKTHYEQYF. DNA for the CDR3: TGTGCCAGCAGCTCCGGGAAGACTCACTACGAGCAGTACTTC. This rearrangement joins TRBV7-9 to TRBJ2-7; D perhaps matches TRBD2 (5 bases). Germline V lookup: CDR1 SEHNR, CDR2 FQNEAQ (reference sequence). The CDR3 is 14 residues long. Between the trimmed V and J ends, which lost 4 bases and 3 bases, there was a span of 13 bases. Full variable domain (remainder filled in from reference TRBV7-9 and TRBJ2-7): DTGVSQNPRHKITKRGQNVTFRCDPISEHNRLYWYRQTLGQGPEFLTYFQNEAQLEKSRLLSDRFSAERPKGSFSTLEIQRTEQGDSAMYLCASSSGKTHYEQYFGPGTRLTVT.

This clonotype has a handful of counts. This rearrangement joins TRBV7-2 to TRBJ1-2; TRBD1 is a possible D gene (6 bases). From germline, CDR1 is SGHTA and CDR2 FQGNSA. The CDR3 length is 15 residues. Trimming took off 4 bases at V and 2 bases at J, with 14 bases between the two ends. CDR3 in DNA: TGTGCCAGCAGCTGGGGGGGGGCCGAAAACTATGGCTACACCTTC. Translating gives CASSWGGAENYGYTF.

There are a few counts of this clonotype. The J gene is TRBJ1-5, the V gene TRBV6-1; the D gene is possibly TRBD1 (5 bases). Germline loops: CDR1 MNHNS, CDR2 SASEGT. Trimming shortened V by 10 bases and J by 9 bases, and 19 bases separated the two germline ends. This CDR3 region has 13 residues. CDR3 protein: CANERGRLTPQHF. The DNA for the CDR3 is TGTGCCAACGAGAGGGGACGCTTGACGCCCCAGCATTTT.

This sequence joins TRBV6-2 or TRBV6-3 and TRBJ2-5; 9 nucleotides line up with TRBD2. Germline V gene data show CDR1 as MNHEY and CDR2 as SVGEGT. Trimming removed 5 bases from V and 6 bases from J; junction bases left unmatched: 13. The CDR3 loop spans 16 amino acids. CDR3 in DNA: TGTGCCAGCAGTCCTTCGGGGCTAGCGGGGTGGAAGACCCAGTACTTC. Protein sequence: CASSPSGLAGWKTQYF.

In this sample, this clonotype turned up a few times. The J gene is TRBJ1-5, the V gene TRBV12-2. TRBV12-2 is a pseudogene locus. The CDR3 has 16 residues. In DNA, the CDR3 is TGTGCAAGTCGCCTCCGGACGGACTATAGCAATCAGCCCCAGCATTTT. As protein: CASRLRTDYSNQPQHF.

In its sample, this clonotype was seen a few times. The V and J genes are TRBV6-5 and TRBJ2-3, with TRBD1 as a possible D gene (6 bases). V was clipped by 0 bases and J by 4 bases, with 14 bases between them. The CDR3 covers 16 residues. The germline V gene has CDR1 MNHEY and CDR2 SVGAGI. Written as DNA, the CDR3 is TGTGCCAGCAGTTACTCGGCCCGAGGGGGTCCAGATACGCAGTATTTT. Translation: CASSYSARGGPDTQYF.

This clonotype was counted only a few times. The chain combines TRBV7-2 with TRBJ1-4, with D perhaps TRBD1 (6 bases). This CDR3 is built from 15 residues. Between the trimmed V and J ends, which lost 5 bases and 7 bases, there was a span of 17 bases. Germline CDR1 and CDR2: SGHTA and FQGNSA. CDR3 loop: CASSPTGGGGEKLFF. Here the CDR3 DNA reads TGTGCCAGCAGCCCGACCGGGGGCGGAGGTGAAAAACTGTTTTTT.

There are a few counts of this clonotype. The rearrangement links TRBV5-1 to TRBJ1-1; no reliable D call. V lost 3 bases and J 1 base, leaving 10 bases between the germline ends. This CDR3 is 14 amino acids long. The germline V gene encodes CDR1 SGHRS and CDR2 YFSETQ. CDR3 residues: CASSSNPGNTEAFF. CDR3 DNA sequence: TGCGCCAGCAGCTCGAACCCCGGGAACACTGAAGCTTTCTTT.

This clonotype has only a few counts. The V call is TRBV4-1, the J call TRBJ1-4, with a weak D call TRBD1 (5 bases). V was pared by 0 bases and J by 4 bases, with 21 bases between. The germline V gene encodes CDR1 MGHRA and CDR2 YSYEKL. CDR3 size: 19 residues. For the CDR3, the DNA is TGCGCCAGCAGCCAAGAAACTCGACAGATGCTCAAAAATAATGAAAAACTGTTTTTT. Translating it yields CASSQETRQMLKNNEKLFF.

The CDR3 DNA follows: TGCGCCAGCAGCCATGGGACTAGCGGGGGCCAGAGCTCCTACAATGAGCAGTTCTTC. Amino acids: CASSHGTSGGQSSYNEQFF. V is TRBV5-1 and J is TRBJ2-1; 14 bases map to TRBD2. Germline V gene lookup returns CDR1 SGHRS and CDR2 YFSETQ. CDR3 length equals 19 residues. With V trimmed by 4 bases and J by 0 bases, 9 bases remained unmatched.

The rearrangement joins TRBV2 to TRBJ1-4; 7 positions match TRBD1. The CDR3 has 15 amino acids. V lost 5 bases, J lost 2 bases, and 5 bases stayed unmatched. The germline CDR1 and CDR2 sequences are SNHLY and FYNNEI. The CDR3 protein is CASSRQGFTNEKLFF. In DNA form, the CDR3 reads TGTGCCAGCAGTCGACAGGGCTTCACTAATGAAAAACTGTTTTTT.

This chain links TRBV5-1 with TRBJ1-1; D is undetermined. Germline CDR1 SGHRS, CDR2 YFSETQ. V was clipped by 5 bases and J by 3 bases, with 5 bases between them. The CDR3 loop spans 11 amino acids. CDR3 nucleotide sequence: TGCGCCAGCAGGCAGGACACTGAAGCTTTCTTT. Translated: CASRQDTEAFF. Combining the CDR3 with reference TRBV5-1 and TRBJ1-1 gives the whole variable domain KAGVTQTPRYLIKTRGQQVTLSCSPISGHRSVSWYQQTPGQGLQFLFEYFSETQRNKGNFPGRFSGRQFSNSRSEMNVSTLELGDSALYLCASRQDTEAFFGQGTRLTVV.

This clonotype occurred a few times. This chain joins TRBV21-1 and TRBJ1-2. TRBV21-1 corresponds to a pseudogene. The CDR3 sequence is 11 residues long. The CDR3 sequence: CASSKGPLVTF. The CDR3 bases are TGTGCCAGCAGCAAGGGACCGCTCGTTACCTTC.

The gene calls are TRBV6-6 and TRBJ1-1; D possibly corresponds to TRBD1 (5 bases). The germline V gene has CDR1 MNHNY and CDR2 SVGAGI (reference sequence). The germline V and J ends were trimmed by 6 bases and 8 bases, with 13 bases remaining between them. The CDR3 runs to 12 residues. CDR3 in amino acids: CASSHAGTEAFF. As DNA, the CDR3 is TGTGCCAGCAGCCACGCCGGGACGGAAGCTTTCTTT.